Following are 10 T cell receptor beta chains from one sample sequenced in a study of blood T cell repertoires in COVID-19. Measured with immunoSEQ multiplex PCR; TCRdb has only the in-frame clones, and not every one. The sample yields 70,000 to 90,000 clones, around 74% seen once. Sequenced input: peripheral blood. These receptors all come from a human donor with acute or convalescent COVID-19. The donor label of this sample is uncertain.

This clone was seen a few times. The chain uses TRBV12-5 and TRBJ2-7, with TRBD2 identical over 8 bases. Germline lookup yields CDR1 LGHNT and CDR2 FRNRAP. V gave up 2 bases and J gave up 3 bases; unmatched junction bases: 9. This CDR3 has 16 residues. CDR3 nucleotide sequence: TGTGCTAGTGGTTTGCCCCCCAGCGGGGGTTACTACGAGCAGTACGTC. The encoded protein is CASGLPPSGGYYEQYV.

The gene calls are TRBV3-1 (or the pseudogene TRBV3-2) and TRBJ2-2, with 7 bases fitting TRBD1. Germline loops: CDR1 LGHDT, CDR2 YNNKEL (reference sequence). V was clipped by 4 bases and J by 4 bases; unmatched bases: 3. CDR3 size: 14 residues. The CDR3 reads CASSPTGLTGELFF. For the CDR3, the DNA is TGTGCCAGCAGCCCGACAGGGCTCACCGGGGAGCTGTTTTTT.

This clone was observed a few times. The genes are TRBV19 and TRBJ2-2; possible D gene TRBD2, 5 bases. CDR1 and CDR2 from the germline V gene are LNHDA and SQIVND (reference sequence). There are 14 residues in the CDR3. V lost 4 bases and J lost 8, with 14 bases in between. As DNA, the CDR3 is TGTGCCAGTAGTAGTCCAGTGGGAGTAGGGGAGCTGTTTTTT. Its protein product is CASSSPVGVGELFF.

This sequence joins TRBV18 and TRBJ2-5, with 7 bases fitting TRBD1. The trim removed 3 bases at V and 5 bases at J, leaving 9 bases unmatched. Germline V CDR1 and CDR2: KGHSH, LQKENI. CDR3 length: 15 residues. CDR3 region: CASSPWLGTVETQYF. CDR3 bases: TGTGCCAGCTCACCGTGGCTTGGGACAGTGGAGACCCAGTACTTC.

The CDR3 sequence is CASSLGQGATGELFF. CDR3 nucleotides: TGCGCCAGCAGCTTGGGACAGGGGGCGACCGGGGAGCTGTTTTTT. V is TRBV5-1 and J is TRBJ2-2; the match to TRBD1 covers 10 bases. Germline-derived CDR1 and CDR2 are SGHRS and YFSETQ. V was clipped by 0 bases and J by 5 bases; unmatched bases: 1. The CDR3 spans 15 residues.

The chain joins TRBV6-2 or TRBV6-3 to TRBJ2-2; D unclear. The CDR3 covers 17 residues. Trimming left V 1 base short and J 3 bases short, with 15 bases between. CDR1 and CDR2 from the germline V gene are MNHEY and SVGEGT. As DNA, the CDR3 is TGTGCCAGCAGTTACTTGCTCCGAGAGATTGACACCGGGGAGCTGTTTTTT. Its protein is CASSYLLREIDTGELFF.

This chain joins TRBV5-1 and TRBJ2-5, with D possibly TRBD2 on 6 matching bases. The CDR3 has 16 amino acids. The V end lost 5 bases, the J end lost 4 bases, and 21 bases lay between the germline ends. Germline-derived CDR1 and CDR2 are SGHRS and YFSETQ. The CDR3 here is CASRPGAGRGAETQYF. The CDR3 bases are TGCGCCAGCAGACCTGGGGCGGGGAGAGGGGCAGAGACCCAGTACTTC.

This clone was seen more than once but under ten times. The rearrangement links TRBV14 to TRBJ1-4; TRBD1 agrees at 7 bases. Germline V CDR1 and CDR2: SGHDN, FVKESK. Trimming at V came to 4 bases and at J to 8 bases, leaving 10 bases not matched to a gene. The CDR3 spans 15 residues. This chain's CDR3 is CASSLHTGVGEKLFF. The CDR3 region has the DNA TGTGCCAGCAGCCTTCACACAGGGGTGGGAGAAAAACTGTTTTTT.

The gene calls are TRBV5-1 and TRBJ1-5; no clear D. In germline, CDR1 is SGHRS, CDR2 YFSETQ. The V and J ends lost 0 bases and 2 bases respectively, with 15 bases between them. CDR3 length: 17 amino acids. The CDR3 region has the DNA TGCGCCAGCAGCTTGGAGGGCAGGTTGAGGGGCAATCAGCCCCAGCATTTT. Protein: CASSLEGRLRGNQPQHF.

The chain joins TRBV15 to TRBJ1-2; D remains unclear. This CDR3 has 11 amino acids. V lost 8 bases and J 8 bases, leaving 12 bases between the germline ends. Germline V gives CDR1 LNHNV, CDR2 YYDKDF (reference sequence). CDR3 nucleotide sequence: TGTGCCACCCTATCTAATATCGGCTACACCTTC. Protein: CATLSNIGYTF.